Below, one T cell receptor beta chain is given with its context. Under the authors' procedure: How many nucleated cells were present was estimated from reference gene primer amplification. The method was immunoSEQ multiplex PCR; TCRdb's version includes in-frame clones alone and lacks a portion of them. V and J calls and clone size are given by that table; D and trimming were obtained from the DNA. The profile shows 200,000 to 250,000 clones, 88% of them singletons. The germline CDR1 and CDR2 sequences are KGHSH and LQKENI. With 3 bases removed from V and 2 bases from J, the gap between germline ends came to 16 bases. CDR3 length: 16 amino acids. The data belong to a study of blood T cell repertoires in COVID-19. Study-level information: Acute and convalescent COVID-19 samples came from the United States, Italy and Spain. T cells, B-cell-depleted T cells, or PBMCs provided the cDNA or gDNA that served as material.

The sample consisted of peripheral blood. V and J are TRBV18 and TRBJ1-2; D unclear. The TCR originated in a man older than 75 with acute or convalescent COVID-19. Here the CDR3 reads CASSPPRGNSNYGYTF. The CDR3 DNA reads TGTGCCAGCTCACCCCCAAGAGGGAATTCAAACTATGGCTACACCTTC.